This T cell receptor beta chain came from a study of regulatory T cells in long-lasting Graves disease. The time point is: newly diagnosed GD, antithyroid drugs for less than 3 months. From PBMCs, RNA was extracted and then used to make the TCR library. This clonotype showed up many times. V lost 0 bases, J lost 0 bases, and 7 bases lay in between. Germline CDR1 DFQATT, CDR2 SNEGSKA (reference sequence). The CDR3 spans 14 residues. The TCR beta library used iRepertoire HTBI primers with Arm-PCR amplification of CDR3. TCRdb fed the multiplex PCR reads into MiXCR, producing one record per CDR3 protein. The data show a few hundred thousand distinct CDR3 sequences, 20% to 25% seen once.

This receptor was obtained from a female donor with Graves disease. This chain joins TRBV20-1 and TRBJ2-3; D remains unclear. The sequenced sample was peripheral blood mononuclear cells (PBMCs), obtained at new diagnosis, from a patient treated with antithyroid drugs. The CDR3 DNA follows: TGCAGTGCTAGAGATATTAGAAGCACAGATACGCAGTATTTT. Translated, it gives CSARDIRSTDTQYF.